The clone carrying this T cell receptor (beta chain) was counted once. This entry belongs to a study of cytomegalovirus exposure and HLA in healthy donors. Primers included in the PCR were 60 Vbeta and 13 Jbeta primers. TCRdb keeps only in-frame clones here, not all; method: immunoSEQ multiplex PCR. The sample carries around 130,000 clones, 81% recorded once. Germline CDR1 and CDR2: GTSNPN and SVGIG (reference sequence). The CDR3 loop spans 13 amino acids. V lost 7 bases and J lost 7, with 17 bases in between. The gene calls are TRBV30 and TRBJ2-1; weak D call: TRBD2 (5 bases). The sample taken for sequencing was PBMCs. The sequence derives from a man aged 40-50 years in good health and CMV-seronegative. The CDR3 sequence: CASSHGGVNEQFF. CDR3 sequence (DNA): TGTGCCTCCTCCCATGGAGGTGTAAATGAGCAGTTCTTC.